These 14 T cell receptor beta chains originate from one sample sequenced in a study of blood T cell repertoires in COVID-19. Libraries were prepared by immunoSEQ multiplex PCR; TCRdb keeps only in-frame clonotypes and omits some of them. The data contain 140,000 or so clones, more than 65% of them singletons. Specimen: peripheral blood. The receptors were gathered from a man between 60 and 70 years old with acute or convalescent COVID-19.

The V call is TRBV19, the J call TRBJ1-2; the match to TRBD1 covers 10 bases. This CDR3 spans 19 amino acids. Per germline, CDR1 LNHDA and CDR2 SQIVND (reference sequence). V was pared by 7 bases and J by 2 bases, with 19 bases of the junction left unmatched. CDR3 region: CASKQKSGTGDALNYGYTF. The CDR3 coding sequence is TGTGCCAGTAAACAAAAGTCGGGGACAGGGGATGCATTGAACTATGGCTACACCTTC. The full variable domain, rest sourced from reference TRBV19 and TRBJ1-2, is DGGITQSPKYLFRKEGQNVTLSCEQNLNHDAMYWYRQDPGQGLRLIYYSQIVNDFQKGDIAEGYSVSREKKESFPLTVTSAQKNPTAFYLCASKQKSGTGDALNYGYTFGSGTRLTVV.

The chain recombines TRBV5-6 with TRBJ2-7; D unclear. V was cut by 3 bases and J by 0 bases, with 10 bases left in between. CDR1 and CDR2 (germline): SGHDT, YYEEEE. This CDR3 contains 14 residues. The DNA for the CDR3 is TGTGCCAGCAGCTCTCAGACAACCTCCTACGAGCAGTACTTC. This translates into CASSSQTTSYEQYF. Full variable domain (missing parts from reference TRBV5-6 and TRBJ2-7): DAGVTQSPTHLIKTRGQQVTLRCSPKSGHDTVSWYQQALGQGPQFIFQYYEEEERQRGNFPDRFSGHQFPNYSSELNVNALLLGDSALYLCASSSQTTSYEQYFGPGTRLTVT.

V usage is TRBV19 and J usage is TRBJ2-1, with 12 bases matching TRBD2. Unmatched junction bases numbered 1, after V lost 6 bases and J lost 7 bases. The CDR3 covers 13 residues. CDR1 is LNHDA and CDR2 is SQIVND in the germline V gene (reference sequence). The CDR3 coding sequence is TGTGCCAGTAGGCTAGCGGGAGGGAATGAGCAGTTCTTC. Encoded protein: CASRLAGGNEQFF.

This chain connects TRBV5-1 to TRBJ2-5; D ambiguous. This CDR3 is 17 amino acids long. Trimming shortened V by 0 bases and J by 0 bases, and 15 bases separated the two germline ends. Germline lookup yields CDR1 SGHRS and CDR2 YFSETQ. CDR3 DNA: TGCGCCAGCAGCTTGGGAGGCGTCGCTCCTTACCAAGAGACCCAGTACTTC. It encodes CASSLGGVAPYQETQYF.

The chain carries TRBV3-1 (or the pseudogene TRBV3-2) and TRBJ2-3, with TRBD2 as a possible D gene (7 bases). The CDR3 is made up of 16 amino acids. Germline CDR1 is LGHDT and CDR2 is YNNKEL (reference sequence). V gave up 1 base and J gave up 2 bases, with 13 bases separating them. The CDR3: CASSQVGGRFTDTQYF. CDR3 sequence (DNA): TGTGCCAGCAGCCAAGTCGGGGGGCGATTCACAGATACGCAGTATTTT.

The chain has TRBV5-1 and TRBJ1-3; tentatively, D is TRBD1 (6 bases). The germline V and J ends were trimmed by 2 bases and 4 bases, with 13 bases remaining between them. Germline V lookup: CDR1 SGHRS, CDR2 YFSETQ. The length of the CDR3 is 15 residues. CDR3 coding DNA: TGCGCCAGCAGCTTACAGGGAACGGGAGGAAACACCATATATTTT. It translates to CASSLQGTGGNTIYF.

The chain is built from TRBV3-1 (or the pseudogene TRBV3-2) and TRBJ1-6; D is ambiguous. This CDR3 region has 15 residues. Germline V gene data show CDR1 as LGHDT and CDR2 as YNNKEL (reference sequence). Trimming pared 4 bases from V and 10 bases from J, leaving 17 bases between. CDR3 bases: TGTGCCAGCAGCCTCCAGACGGGGTCTAACTCACCCCTCCACTTT. It is translated as CASSLQTGSNSPLHF.

The chain employs TRBV10-1 and TRBJ2-7; D possibly corresponds to TRBD2 (6 bases). The V and J ends lost 6 bases and 4 bases respectively, with 16 bases between them. The CDR3 consists of 14 residues. In germline, CDR1 is WNHNN, CDR2 SYGVQD (reference sequence). CDR3 region: CASSPGEVAYEQYF. The CDR3 DNA reads TGCGCCAGCAGCCCGGGGGAGGTAGCGTACGAGCAGTACTTC.

This clone turned up a few times. The chain carries TRBV11-3 and TRBJ2-7; 7 bases agree with TRBD1. This CDR3 spans 15 amino acids. Germline V gene data show CDR1 as SGHNT and CDR2 as YENEEA. V lost 0 bases and J lost 4; bases outside the gene matches: 6. CDR3 DNA: TGTGCCAGCAGCTTAGATCTGAACAGGGGATACGAGCAGTACTTC. It translates to CASSLDLNRGYEQYF.

The chain recombines TRBV5-1 with TRBJ2-5; TRBD1 agrees at 10 bases. The CDR3 is 17 amino acids. Germline V gene sequence: CDR1 SGHRS, CDR2 YFSETQ. V dropped 0 bases and J dropped 1; count of bases not matched to a gene: 6. The CDR3 is CASSLVGDRGSQETQYF. CDR3 nucleotides: TGCGCCAGCAGCTTGGTTGGGGACAGGGGATCCCAAGAGACCCAGTACTTC. Full variable domain (rest looked up from reference TRBV5-1 and TRBJ2-5): KAGVTQTPRYLIKTRGQQVTLSCSPISGHRSVSWYQQTPGQGLQFLFEYFSETQRNKGNFPGRFSGRQFSNSRSEMNVSTLELGDSALYLCASSLVGDRGSQETQYFGPGTRLLVL.

The chain is built from TRBV30 and TRBJ2-1; TRBD2 is a possible D gene (5 bases). This CDR3 has 13 amino acids. The V gene's germline CDR1 is GTSNPN and CDR2 SVGIG (reference sequence). The DNA for the CDR3 is TGTGCTCGGGCAACTAGCTCCTACAATGAGCAGTTCTTC. It translates to CARATSSYNEQFF.

The genes are TRBV6-4 and TRBJ1-1; 7 bases line up with TRBD1. J gave up 4 bases and V 5 bases, and 7 bases lay outside the gene matches. The V gene's germline CDR1 is MRHNA and CDR2 SNTAGT. There are 14 residues in the CDR3. As DNA, the CDR3 is TGTGCCAGCAGTTTAGACAGGGCAGGCACTGAAGCTTTCTTT. Translated: CASSLDRAGTEAFF.

V is TRBV1 and J is TRBJ2-1; TRBD2 is taken as the D call from the table, unchecked against the DNA. TRBV1 is a pseudogene segment. This CDR3 spans 18 amino acids. The CDR3 DNA is TGCACCAGCAGCCACCCAGACGCCCCGGGACTAGCGGGATATGAGCAGTTCTTC. Amino acid sequence: CTSSHPDAPGLAGYEQFF.

In this sample, this clone turned up a few times. Written as DNA, the CDR3 is TGTGCCAGCACTCCAGGGGTGCTCGGAAAAGCTTTCTTT. Translation: CASTPGVLGKAFF. The V gene is TRBV6-5, the J gene TRBJ1-1; perhaps TRBD1 as D (6 bases). The CDR3 is 13 residues long. Germline values: CDR1 MNHEY, CDR2 SVGAGI. With 7 bases removed from V and 9 bases from J, the gap between germline ends came to 18 bases.